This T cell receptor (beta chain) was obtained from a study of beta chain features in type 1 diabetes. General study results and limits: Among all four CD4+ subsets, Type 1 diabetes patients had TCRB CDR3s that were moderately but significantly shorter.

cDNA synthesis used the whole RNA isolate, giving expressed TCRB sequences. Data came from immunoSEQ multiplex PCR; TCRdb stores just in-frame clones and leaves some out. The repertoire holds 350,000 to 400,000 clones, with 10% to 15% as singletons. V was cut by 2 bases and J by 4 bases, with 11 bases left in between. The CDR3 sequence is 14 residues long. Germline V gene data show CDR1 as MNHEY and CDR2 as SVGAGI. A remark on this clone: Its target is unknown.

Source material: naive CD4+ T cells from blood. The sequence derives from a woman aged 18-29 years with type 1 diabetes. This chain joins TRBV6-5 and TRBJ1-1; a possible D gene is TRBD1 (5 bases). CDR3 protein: CASSYGQQGTEAFF. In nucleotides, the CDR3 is TGTGCCAGCAGTTACGGCCAGCAGGGCACTGAAGCTTTCTTT.